This is a list of T cell receptor beta chains from one sample in a study of CD8+ T cells in alopecia areata. Profiled with immunoSEQ multiplex PCR; TCRdb holds only in-frame clones, not every one. This table holds about 150,000 clones, around half found once. The specimen was CD8+ T cells sorted from blood, collected at week 0. These receptors all come from a human donor with alopecia areata. CDR3s include the opening cysteine and the closing phenylalanine or tryptophan. D genes are given only for firm matches. Size is stated for part of the rows, as once, few or many counts, or as a class when the clone is expanded.

abundance: -
v_gene: TRBV27
d_gene: -
j_gene: TRBJ2-1
CDR3nt: TGTGCCAGCAGTTTTGGGTCCAATGAGCAGTTCTTC
CDR3aa: CASSFGSNEQFF

abundance: few
v_gene: TRBV28
d_gene: -
j_gene: TRBJ2-7
CDR3nt: TGTGCCAGCAGTTTAAACGACGGAGGCGAGCAGTACTTC
CDR3aa: CASSLNDGGEQYF

abundance: -
v_gene: TRBV29-1
d_gene: -
j_gene: TRBJ1-2
CDR3nt: TGCAGCGTTGGCCCCGGACAGTCTAACTATGGCTACACCTTC
CDR3aa: CSVGPGQSNYGYTF

abundance: -
v_gene: TRBV25-1
d_gene: -
j_gene: TRBJ2-2
CDR3nt: TGTGCCGCCGGCCCCGCCGGGGAGCTGTTTTTT
CDR3aa: CAAGPAGELFF

abundance: -
v_gene: TRBV27
d_gene: -
j_gene: TRBJ1-1
CDR3nt: TGTGCCAGCAGTTTATCGAGGGGGGCGAAGACTGAAGCTTTCTTT
CDR3aa: CASSLSRGAKTEAFF

abundance: -
v_gene: TRBV9
d_gene: -
j_gene: TRBJ2-3
CDR3nt: TGTGCCAGCAGCGCCGGAGGGGGGCCAGATACGCAGTATTTT
CDR3aa: CASSAGGGPDTQYF

abundance: -
v_gene: TRBV30
d_gene: TRBD1
j_gene: TRBJ1-3
CDR3nt: TGTGCCTGGTCAAACAGGGGCTCTGGAAACACCATATATTTT
CDR3aa: CAWSNRGSGNTIYF

abundance: few
v_gene: TRBV5-6
d_gene: -
j_gene: TRBJ2-1
CDR3nt: TGTGCCAGCAGCTTGTGGTCAACTTACAATGAGCAGTTCTTC
CDR3aa: CASSLWSTYNEQFF

abundance: few
v_gene: TRBV20-1
d_gene: -
j_gene: TRBJ2-7
CDR3nt: TGCAGTGCTGACACCTCCTACGAGCAGTACTTC
CDR3aa: CSADTSYEQYF

abundance: few
v_gene: TRBV9
d_gene: TRBD1
j_gene: TRBJ2-6
CDR3nt: TGTGCCAGCAGCGTGACAGGGTCTGGGGCCAACGTCCTGACTTTC
CDR3aa: CASSVTGSGANVLTF

abundance: -
v_gene: TRBV27
d_gene: -
j_gene: TRBJ2-3
CDR3nt: TGTGCCAGCAGTTTATTCCCCGCCCCGTGGGGGGCAGATACGCAGTATTTT
CDR3aa: CASSLFPAPWGADTQYF

abundance: few
v_gene: TRBV28
d_gene: -
j_gene: TRBJ1-1
CDR3nt: TGTGCCAGCAGTCATAAGGGCGTTTTAACGACTGAAGCTTTCTTT
CDR3aa: CASSHKGVLTTEAFF

abundance: -
v_gene: TRBV9
d_gene: TRBD2
j_gene: TRBJ2-3
CDR3nt: TGTGCCAGCAGCGTAGCTCTTGGACTAGCCGATACGCAGTATTTT
CDR3aa: CASSVALGLADTQYF

abundance: few
v_gene: TRBV11-2
d_gene: -
j_gene: TRBJ2-2
CDR3nt: TGTGCCAGCAGCTTAGCAGGGTCCGGGGAGCTGTTTTTT
CDR3aa: CASSLAGSGELFF

abundance: -
v_gene: TRBV6-6
d_gene: -
j_gene: TRBJ1-4
CDR3nt: TGTGCCAGCAGTTATAATTCCGTGCCAGGGGATGAAAAACTGTTTTTT
CDR3aa: CASSYNSVPGDEKLFF

abundance: -
v_gene: TRBV27
d_gene: TRBD1
j_gene: TRBJ1-2
CDR3nt: TGTGCCAGCAGTGGGGAGGGGGCGGGAGGCTACACCTTC
CDR3aa: CASSGEGAGGYTF

abundance: -
v_gene: TRBV30
d_gene: -
j_gene: TRBJ1-3
CDR3nt: TGTGCCTGGAGTGTTGGCAGCTCTGGAAACACCATATATTTT
CDR3aa: CAWSVGSSGNTIYF

abundance: few
v_gene: TRBV9
d_gene: -
j_gene: TRBJ2-3
CDR3nt: TGTGCCAGCAGCGACAACCCCCTGCAGATCACAGATACGCAGTATTTT
CDR3aa: CASSDNPLQITDTQYF

abundance: -
v_gene: TRBV4-3
d_gene: TRBD1
j_gene: TRBJ1-1
CDR3nt: TGCGCCAGCAGCCAAGTGGCCACCACAGGGGGCACAGGAGCTTTCTTT
CDR3aa: CASSQVATTGGTGAFF

abundance: -
v_gene: TRBV5-6
d_gene: -
j_gene: TRBJ2-1
CDR3nt: TGTGCCAGCAGCTATCAGGGGCTGTACAATGAGCAGTTCTTC
CDR3aa: CASSYQGLYNEQFF

abundance: few
v_gene: TRBV14
d_gene: -
j_gene: TRBJ2-7
CDR3nt: TGTGCCAGCAGCCAAAGGGGGGGCTTCTCCTACGAGCAGTACTTC
CDR3aa: CASSQRGGFSYEQYF

abundance: -
v_gene: TRBV7-8
d_gene: -
j_gene: TRBJ2-1
CDR3nt: TGTGCCAGCAGCTCCTTTTACGAGCAGTTCTTC
CDR3aa: CASSSFYEQFF

abundance: few
v_gene: TRBV29-1
d_gene: TRBD1
j_gene: TRBJ1-1
CDR3nt: TGCAGCGTTGAATTTCTTCGTTCGACAGGGGGTAACACTGAAGCTTTCTTT
CDR3aa: CSVEFLRSTGGNTEAFF

abundance: -
v_gene: TRBV7-8
d_gene: TRBD2
j_gene: TRBJ2-3
CDR3nt: TGTGCCAGCAGCCCAACTAGCGGGGGGGCCGATACGCAGTATTTT
CDR3aa: CASSPTSGGADTQYF

abundance: -
v_gene: TRBV4-3
d_gene: TRBD2
j_gene: TRBJ2-3
CDR3nt: TGCGCCAGCAGCCAAGACGGGAAAGCGGGGACAGATACGCAGTATTTT
CDR3aa: CASSQDGKAGTDTQYF

abundance: -
v_gene: TRBV30
d_gene: -
j_gene: TRBJ1-1
CDR3nt: TGTGCCTGGGGGGGAAGCACTGAAGCTTTCTTT
CDR3aa: CAWGGSTEAFF

abundance: few
v_gene: TRBV29-1
d_gene: TRBD1
j_gene: TRBJ1-2
CDR3nt: TGCAGCGTTGAAGATGAGGAAGGGGGCTCCTATGGCTACACCTTC
CDR3aa: CSVEDEEGGSYGYTF

abundance: -
v_gene: TRBV2
d_gene: -
j_gene: TRBJ2-2
CDR3nt: TGTGCCAGCAGCCCGGGGACCGGGGAGCTGTTTTTT
CDR3aa: CASSPGTGELFF

abundance: -
v_gene: TRBV6-5
d_gene: -
j_gene: TRBJ2-1
CDR3nt: TGTGCCAGCAGTTCCGACTACAATGAGCAGTTCTTC
CDR3aa: CASSSDYNEQFF

abundance: -
v_gene: TRBV6-5
d_gene: -
j_gene: TRBJ2-1
CDR3nt: TGTGCCAGCAGTCACACCGGAGGTGAGCAGTTCTTC
CDR3aa: CASSHTGGEQFF

abundance: -
v_gene: TRBV4-3
d_gene: -
j_gene: TRBJ2-5
CDR3nt: TGCGCCAGCAGCCAAGATACCGAATTGGGTGAGACCCAGTACTTC
CDR3aa: CASSQDTELGETQYF

abundance: -
v_gene: TRBV30
d_gene: -
j_gene: TRBJ1-3
CDR3nt: TGTGCCTGGACTGGCCCCGCTGCAAACACCATATATTTT
CDR3aa: CAWTGPAANTIYF

abundance: -
v_gene: TRBV30
d_gene: -
j_gene: TRBJ1-1
CDR3nt: TGTGCCTGGAGTGTGGACGGACAGAACACTGAAGCTTTCTTT
CDR3aa: CAWSVDGQNTEAFF

abundance: -
v_gene: TRBV4-3
d_gene: TRBD1
j_gene: TRBJ1-5
CDR3nt: TGCGCCAGCAGCCCCGGGACAGGGAATCAGCCCCAGCATTTT
CDR3aa: CASSPGTGNQPQHF

abundance: -
v_gene: TRBV27
d_gene: TRBD2
j_gene: TRBJ2-7
CDR3nt: TGTGCCAGCAGTGGGGTGACTAGCGGGGGCTTCCTGGAGCAGTACTTC
CDR3aa: CASSGVTSGGFLEQYF

abundance: once
v_gene: TRBV9
d_gene: -
j_gene: TRBJ1-2
CDR3nt: TGTGCCAGCAGCCCGGGGACCTCGGGAGGCCGATATGGCTACACCTTC
CDR3aa: CASSPGTSGGRYGYTF

abundance: -
v_gene: TRBV4-3
d_gene: TRBD1
j_gene: TRBJ2-7
CDR3nt: TGCGCCAGCAGCCAAGAACCGGGACAGATCTACGAGCAGTACTTC
CDR3aa: CASSQEPGQIYEQYF

abundance: -
v_gene: TRBV29-1
d_gene: -
j_gene: TRBJ2-7
CDR3nt: TGCAGCGTTAGTGGGGACGAGCAGTACTTC
CDR3aa: CSVSGDEQYF

abundance: few
v_gene: TRBV29-1
d_gene: -
j_gene: TRBJ2-2
CDR3nt: TGCAGCGTTCCATCCTCCAGCGGGGAGCTGTTTTTT
CDR3aa: CSVPSSSGELFF

abundance: -
v_gene: TRBV4-3
d_gene: -
j_gene: TRBJ2-3
CDR3nt: TGCGCCAGCAGCCAAGATATTAATTGGGATACGCAGTATTTT
CDR3aa: CASSQDINWDTQYF

abundance: -
v_gene: TRBV7-6
d_gene: -
j_gene: TRBJ2-7
CDR3nt: TGTGCCAGCAGCTTAGGGAGCGGTTTGGAGCAGTACTTC
CDR3aa: CASSLGSGLEQYF